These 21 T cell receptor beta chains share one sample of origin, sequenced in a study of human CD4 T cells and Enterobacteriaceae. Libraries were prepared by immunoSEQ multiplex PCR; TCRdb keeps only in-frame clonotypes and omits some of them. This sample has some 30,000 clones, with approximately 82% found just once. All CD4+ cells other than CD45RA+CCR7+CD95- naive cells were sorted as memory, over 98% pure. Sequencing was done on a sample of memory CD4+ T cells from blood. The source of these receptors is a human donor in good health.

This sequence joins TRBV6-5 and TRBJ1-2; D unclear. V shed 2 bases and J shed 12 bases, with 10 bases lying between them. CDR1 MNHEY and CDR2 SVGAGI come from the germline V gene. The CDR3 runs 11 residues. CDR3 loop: CASSYGWEHTF. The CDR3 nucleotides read TGTGCCAGCAGTTACGGGTGGGAACACACCTTC.

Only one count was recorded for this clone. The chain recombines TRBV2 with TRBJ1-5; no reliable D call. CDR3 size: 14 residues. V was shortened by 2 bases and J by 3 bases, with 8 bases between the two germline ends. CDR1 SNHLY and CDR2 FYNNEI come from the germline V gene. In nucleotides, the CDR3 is TGTGCCAGCAGTGAACTAGGGTCCAATCAGCCCCAGCATTTT. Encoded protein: CASSELGSNQPQHF.

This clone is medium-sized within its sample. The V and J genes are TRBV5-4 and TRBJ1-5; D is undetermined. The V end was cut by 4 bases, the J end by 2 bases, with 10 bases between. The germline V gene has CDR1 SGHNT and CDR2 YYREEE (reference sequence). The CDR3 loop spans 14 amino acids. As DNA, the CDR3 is TGTGCCAGCAGCCTAGGCGGGGGCAATCAGCCCCAGCATTTT. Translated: CASSLGGGNQPQHF.

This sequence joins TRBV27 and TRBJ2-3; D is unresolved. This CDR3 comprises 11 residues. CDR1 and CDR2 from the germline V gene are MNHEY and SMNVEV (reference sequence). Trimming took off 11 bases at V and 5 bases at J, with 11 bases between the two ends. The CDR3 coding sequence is TGTGCCTCGATAGCCTTAGATACGCAGTATTTT. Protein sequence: CASIALDTQYF.

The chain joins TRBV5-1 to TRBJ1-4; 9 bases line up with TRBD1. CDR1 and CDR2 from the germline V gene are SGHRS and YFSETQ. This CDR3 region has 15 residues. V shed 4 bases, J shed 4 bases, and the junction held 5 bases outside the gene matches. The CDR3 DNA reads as TGCGCCAGCAGCGCCGGGACAGGGAGTAATGAAAAACTGTTTTTT. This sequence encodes CASSAGTGSNEKLFF.

The CDR3 sequence: CASSDSGRGYTF. The CDR3 DNA reads as TGTGCCAGCAGTGATTCCGGGAGGGGCTACACCTTC. This sequence joins TRBV6-1 and TRBJ1-2; D is undetermined. The V end was cut by 3 bases, the J end by 8 bases, with 10 bases between. Germline lookup yields CDR1 MNHNS and CDR2 SASEGT. There are 12 residues in the CDR3.

In DNA form, the CDR3 reads TGTGCCAGCAGTGAAGACTACGGGGGGCAGTTCTTC. This codes for CASSEDYGGQFF. The rearrangement links TRBV2 to TRBJ2-1; D possibly corresponds to TRBD2 (6 bases). From germline, CDR1 is SNHLY and CDR2 FYNNEI. This CDR3 has 12 amino acids. Trimming cost V 1 base and J 12 bases, with 10 bases left between them.

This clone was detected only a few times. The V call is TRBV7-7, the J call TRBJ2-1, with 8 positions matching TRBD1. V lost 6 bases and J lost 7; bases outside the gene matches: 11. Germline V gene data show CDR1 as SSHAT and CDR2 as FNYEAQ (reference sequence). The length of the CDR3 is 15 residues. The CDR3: CASSLDRGGHNEQFF. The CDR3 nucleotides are TGTGCCAGCAGTCTCGACAGGGGTGGACATAATGAGCAGTTCTTC.

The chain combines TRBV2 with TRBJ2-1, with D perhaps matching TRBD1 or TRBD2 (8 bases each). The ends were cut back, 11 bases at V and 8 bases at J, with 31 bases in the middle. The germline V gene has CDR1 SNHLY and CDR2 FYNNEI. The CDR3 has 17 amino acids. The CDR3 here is CAGRTGNSGTMGYEQFF. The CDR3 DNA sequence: TGTGCCGGGCGGACAGGGAATAGCGGGACCATGGGCTATGAGCAGTTCTTC.

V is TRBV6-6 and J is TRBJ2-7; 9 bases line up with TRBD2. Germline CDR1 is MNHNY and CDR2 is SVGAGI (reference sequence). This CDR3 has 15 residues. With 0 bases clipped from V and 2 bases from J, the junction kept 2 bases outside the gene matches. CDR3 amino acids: CASSYSAGGTYEQYF. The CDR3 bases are TGTGCCAGCAGTTACTCCGCGGGAGGGACCTACGAGCAGTACTTC.

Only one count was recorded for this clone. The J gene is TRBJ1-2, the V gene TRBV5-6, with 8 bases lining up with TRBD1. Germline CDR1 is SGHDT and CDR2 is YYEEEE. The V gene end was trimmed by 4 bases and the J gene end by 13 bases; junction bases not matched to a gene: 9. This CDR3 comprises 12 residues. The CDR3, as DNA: TGTGCCAGCAGCCCGGGACAGGAATTTCTCACCTTC. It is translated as CASSPGQEFLTF. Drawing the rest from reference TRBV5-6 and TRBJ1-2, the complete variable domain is DAGVTQSPTHLIKTRGQQVTLRCSPKSGHDTVSWYQQALGQGPQFIFQYYEEEERQRGNFPDRFSGHQFPNYSSELNVNALLLGDSALYLCASSPGQEFLTFGSGTRLTVV.

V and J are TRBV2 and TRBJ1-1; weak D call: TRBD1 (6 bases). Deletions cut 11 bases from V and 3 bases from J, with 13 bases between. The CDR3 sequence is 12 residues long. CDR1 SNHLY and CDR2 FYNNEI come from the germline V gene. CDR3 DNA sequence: TGTGCCCGGGGGCGCCGTGACACTGAAGCTTTCTTT. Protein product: CARGRRDTEAFF.

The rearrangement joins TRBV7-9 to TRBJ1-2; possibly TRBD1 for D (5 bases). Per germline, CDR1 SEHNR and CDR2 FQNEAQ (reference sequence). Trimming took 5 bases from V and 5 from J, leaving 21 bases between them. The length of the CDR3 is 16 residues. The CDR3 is CASSPRADGGSYGYTF. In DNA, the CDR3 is TGTGCCAGCAGCCCTCGGGCGGATGGGGGTTCATATGGCTACACCTTC.

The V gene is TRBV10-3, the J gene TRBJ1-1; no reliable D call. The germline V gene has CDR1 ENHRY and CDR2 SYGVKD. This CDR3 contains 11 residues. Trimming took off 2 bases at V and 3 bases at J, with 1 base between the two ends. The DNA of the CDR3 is TGTGCCATCAGTGAGCACACTGAAGCTTTCTTT. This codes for CAISEHTEAFF.

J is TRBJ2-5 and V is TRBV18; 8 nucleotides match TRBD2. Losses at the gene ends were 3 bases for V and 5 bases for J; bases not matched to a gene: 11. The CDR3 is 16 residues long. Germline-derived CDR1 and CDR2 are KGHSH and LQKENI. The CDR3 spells CASSPPFGGARETQYF. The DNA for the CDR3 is TGTGCCAGCTCACCCCCCTTCGGGGGGGCCCGGGAGACCCAGTACTTC.

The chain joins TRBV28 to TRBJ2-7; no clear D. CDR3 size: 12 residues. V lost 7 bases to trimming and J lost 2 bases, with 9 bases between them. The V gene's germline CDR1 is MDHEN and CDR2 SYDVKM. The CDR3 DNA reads TGTGCCAGCACCCTACCCCCCTACGAGCAGTACTTC. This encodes CASTLPPYEQYF.

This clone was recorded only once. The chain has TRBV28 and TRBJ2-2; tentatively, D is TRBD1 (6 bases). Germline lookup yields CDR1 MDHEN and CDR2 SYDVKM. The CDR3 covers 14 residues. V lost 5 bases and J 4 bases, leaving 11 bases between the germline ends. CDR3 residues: CASSRGQITGELFF. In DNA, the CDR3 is TGTGCCAGCAGTCGTGGACAGATCACCGGGGAGCTGTTTTTT.

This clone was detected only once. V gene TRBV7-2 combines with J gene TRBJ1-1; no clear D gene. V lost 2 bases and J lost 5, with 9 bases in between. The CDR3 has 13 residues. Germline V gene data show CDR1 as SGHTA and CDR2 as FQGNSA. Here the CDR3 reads CASSLFGRTEAFF. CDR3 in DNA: TGTGCCAGCAGCTTATTTGGTAGGACTGAAGCTTTCTTT. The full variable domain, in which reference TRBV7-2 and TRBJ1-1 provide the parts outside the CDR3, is GAGVSQSPSNKVTEKGKDVELRCDPISGHTALYWYRQSLGQGLEFLIYFQGNSAPDKSGLPSDRFSAERTGGSVSTLTIQRTQQEDSAVYLCASSLFGRTEAFFGQGTRLTVV.

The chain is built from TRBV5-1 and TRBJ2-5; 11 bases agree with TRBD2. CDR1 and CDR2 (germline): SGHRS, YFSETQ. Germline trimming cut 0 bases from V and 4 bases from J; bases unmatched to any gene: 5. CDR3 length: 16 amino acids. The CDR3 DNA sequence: TGCGCCAGCAGCTTGGTTAGCGGGAGGGCCCCAGAGACCCAGTACTTC. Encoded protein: CASSLVSGRAPETQYF.

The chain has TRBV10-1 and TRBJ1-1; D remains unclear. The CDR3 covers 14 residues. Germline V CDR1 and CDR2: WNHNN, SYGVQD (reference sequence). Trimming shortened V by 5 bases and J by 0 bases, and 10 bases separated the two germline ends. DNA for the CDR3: TGCGCCAGCAGTCTAAGTGGTATGAACACTGAAGCTTTCTTT. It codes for CASSLSGMNTEAFF.

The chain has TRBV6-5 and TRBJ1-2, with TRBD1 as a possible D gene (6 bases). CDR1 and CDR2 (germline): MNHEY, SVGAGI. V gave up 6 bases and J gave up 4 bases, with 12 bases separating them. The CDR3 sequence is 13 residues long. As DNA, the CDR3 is TGTGCCAGCAGCAAACAGGGCCCCTATGGCTACACCTTC. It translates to CASSKQGPYGYTF.